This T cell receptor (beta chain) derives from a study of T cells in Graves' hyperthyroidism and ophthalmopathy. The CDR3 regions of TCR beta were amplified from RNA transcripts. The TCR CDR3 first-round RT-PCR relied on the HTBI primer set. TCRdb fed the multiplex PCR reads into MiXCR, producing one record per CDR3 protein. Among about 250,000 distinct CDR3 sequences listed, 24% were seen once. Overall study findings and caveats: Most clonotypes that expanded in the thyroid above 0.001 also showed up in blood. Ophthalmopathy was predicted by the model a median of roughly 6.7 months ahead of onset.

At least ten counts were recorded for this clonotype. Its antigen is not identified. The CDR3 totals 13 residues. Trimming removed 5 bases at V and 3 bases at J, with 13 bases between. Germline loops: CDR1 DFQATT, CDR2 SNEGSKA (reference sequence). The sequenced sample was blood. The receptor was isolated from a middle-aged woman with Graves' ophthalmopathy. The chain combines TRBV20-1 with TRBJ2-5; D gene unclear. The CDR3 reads CSAPPLSEETQYF. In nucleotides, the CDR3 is TGCAGTGCTCCCCCTCTGAGCGAAGAGACCCAGTACTTC.